This T cell receptor beta chain was observed in a study of tumor-infiltrating lymphocytes in localized non-small cell lung cancer. TCRdb's table, derived via immunoSEQ multiplex PCR, lists solely in-frame clones and lacks some. The sample lists just under 30,000 clones, approximately 85% occurring once. Looked up from germline, CDR1 is MNHEY and CDR2 is SVGAGI. This CDR3 comprises 11 residues. The germline V and J ends were trimmed by 6 bases and 5 bases, with 4 bases remaining between them. Regarding this clone: Its antigen is not known.

Findings of the study overall: Immunotypes IM1 and IM2 had similar TCR-derived T-cell fractions. No link was found between tumor T-cell fraction and recurrence-free survival. TCRbeta sequencing showed higher T cell infiltration in tumors than uninvolved lung. Each assay used a separate piece of the same tissue.

The receptor's source is a human donor with non-small cell lung cancer. What was sequenced was lung tumor tissue. This chain links TRBV6-5 with TRBJ2-2; no firm D call. The CDR3 DNA reads as TGTGCCAGCAGCCGAACCGGGGAGCTGTTTTTT. It yields the protein CASSRTGELFF.